The 2 T cell receptor beta chains listed next were all sequenced from one sample in a study of radiotherapy plus CTLA-4 blockade in lung cancer. TCRdb's table, derived via immunoSEQ multiplex PCR, lists solely in-frame clones and lacks some. The sample lists some 67,000 clones, 60% to 80% occurring once. The input for sequencing was peripheral blood, taken from a patient treated with radiotherapy plus ipilimumab. Source of these receptors: a human donor with non-small cell lung cancer whose response to radiotherapy plus ipilimumab could not be evaluated. Some clones in this sample may be carry-over from other donors' samples.

This clone was observed once. This chain connects TRBV11-2 to TRBJ1-1; D is undetermined. Germline V gene lookup returns CDR1 SGHAT and CDR2 FQNNGV. The CDR3 has 17 residues. V was clipped by 7 bases and J by 2 bases, with 23 bases between them. CDR3 region: CASILHRSIRRNTEAFF. The CDR3 DNA reads as TGTGCCAGCATCCTACACCGGAGTATTCGAAGAAACACTGAAGCTTTCTTT.

Regarding this clone: An end of the junction differs from the germline gene, which may be a read error. The V gene is TRBV6-5, the J gene TRBJ1-1; maybe TRBD1 (6 bases). Germline-derived CDR1 and CDR2 are MNHEY and SVGAGI. This CDR3 contains 14 residues. CDR3 residues: CASSDFQGNNEAFF. In DNA, the CDR3 is TGTGCCAGCAGTGACTTCCAGGGGAACAATGAAGCTTTCTTT.